This record looks at one T cell receptor beta chain sequence and its context. Its antigen is currently unknown. Germline CDR1 is KGHSH and CDR2 is LQKENI. The CDR3 extends over 14 amino acids. V dropped 6 bases and J dropped 5 bases, with 15 bases sitting between them. This record belongs to a study of shared clonotypes between healthy human individuals. TCRdb keeps only in-frame clones here, not all; method: immunoSEQ multiplex PCR. The profile shows approximately 1,500,000 clones, around 97% of them singletons. General study points: Non-shared clonotypes were found to have lower generation probabilities than the clonotypes that were shared by all four of the sorted-subset donors.

The sample taken for sequencing was naive CD4+ T cells sorted from blood. Subset meaning: CD45RA+ positively selected. The rearrangement joins TRBV18 to TRBJ2-3, with TRBD1 as a possible D gene (6 bases). This clonotype originated in a man aged 25 to 40 in good health. CDR3 sequence (DNA): TGTGCCAGCTCCCGCACAGGGCGCAAAGATACGCAGTATTTT. Translating it yields CASSRTGRKDTQYF. Looking up the rest from reference TRBV18 and TRBJ2-3 gives the full variable domain: NAGVMQNPRHLVRRRGQEARLRCSPMKGHSHVYWYRQLPEEGLKFMVYLQKENIIDESGMPKERFSAEFPKEGPSILRIQQVVRGDSAAYFCASSRTGRKDTQYFGPGTRLTVL.